The source of this T cell receptor (beta chain) is a study of identical twins. MiXCR, run by TCRdb on the 5' RACE reads, gives a single entry per CDR3 protein. The sample shows hundreds of thousands of distinct CDR3 sequences, over 9% of them seen only once. There are a few counts of this clonotype. The CDR3 is 15 amino acids. Germline V CDR1 and CDR2: ENHRY, SYGVKD. V gave up 3 bases and J gave up 4 bases; unmatched junction bases: 8. This sample also appeared in a second study, on yellow fever vaccine responses in identical twins.

The receptor's source is a woman between 18 and 29 years old in good health. This sequence joins TRBV10-3 and TRBJ2-7; TRBD2 matches at 8 bases. Sequenced input: PBMCs. CDR3 sequence: CAISDRAGGGYEQYF. The CDR3 DNA is TGTGCCATCAGTGACCGTGCGGGAGGAGGGTACGAGCAGTACTTC.